Below are 27 T cell receptor beta chains sequenced from a single sample in a study of blood T cell repertoires in COVID-19. Some clones are missing from TCRdb's copy, which holds only in-frame ones; the method was immunoSEQ multiplex PCR. This table holds about 78,000 clones, about 90% found once. Source material: peripheral blood. The receptor set was obtained from a woman aged 45-60 years in a cohort sampled during active COVID-19.

The chain employs TRBV2 and TRBJ2-7, with 7 positions matching TRBD2. V lost 8 bases to trimming and J lost 5 bases; unmatched junction nucleotides: 18. The CDR3 has 16 residues. The germline gives CDR1 SNHLY, CDR2 FYNNEI. The CDR3 protein is CASSTSLSGRYDEQYF. Here the CDR3 DNA reads TGTGCCAGCTCCACTAGTTTATCCGGGAGGTACGACGAGCAGTACTTC.

The chain recombines TRBV5-5 with TRBJ1-3, with D possibly being TRBD1 (6 bases). V dropped 4 bases and J dropped 1 base, with 18 bases sitting between them. CDR3 size: 17 residues. Germline V gene lookup returns CDR1 SGHKS and CDR2 YYEKEE (reference sequence). The CDR3 loop is CASSKGVGTESGNTIYF. The CDR3 DNA sequence: TGTGCCAGCAGCAAGGGGGTGGGCACAGAGTCTGGAAACACCATATATTTT.

The chain couples TRBV28 to TRBJ1-1, with TRBD1 matching 9 bases. CDR1 and CDR2 (germline): MDHEN, SYDVKM. The CDR3 consists of 15 residues. J lost 4 bases, V lost 4 bases, and 7 bases had no gene match. The CDR3 DNA reads as TGTGCCAGCAGTTCCCCGGGACAGGGAGGCACTGAAGCTTTCTTT. Translation gives CASSSPGQGGTEAFF.

The J gene is TRBJ2-7, the V gene TRBV7-9, with 10 nucleotides matching TRBD2. Unmatched junction bases numbered 7, after V lost 5 bases and J lost 6 bases. Germline V gene data show CDR1 as SEHNR and CDR2 as FQNEAQ (reference sequence). The CDR3 length is 14 residues. The CDR3 region has the DNA TGTGCCAGCAGCGACCTAGCGGGAGTAGGCGAGCAGTACTTC. It encodes CASSDLAGVGEQYF.

This chain joins TRBV7-9 and TRBJ2-7; D not certain. Trimming took off 5 bases at V and 0 bases at J, with 20 bases between the two ends. This CDR3 has 17 amino acids. Germline assignment: CDR1 SEHNR and CDR2 FQNEAQ (reference sequence). The CDR3 reads CASSPLPPQISSYEQYF. CDR3 DNA: TGTGCCAGCAGCCCCCTCCCCCCCCAGATAAGCTCCTACGAGCAGTACTTC.

V and J are TRBV9 and TRBJ1-6; 7 bases are a match to TRBD1. The germline gives CDR1 SGDLS, CDR2 YYNGEE. V was pared by 1 base and J by 1 base, with 8 bases of the junction left unmatched. The CDR3 length is 18 residues. In DNA, the CDR3 is TGTGCCAGCAGCGTAAGGGACAGCTTTGCATCCTATAATTCACCCCTCCACTTT. Residues: CASSVRDSFASYNSPLHF.

The table lists this clone with a count of one. The chain uses TRBV3-1 (or the pseudogene TRBV3-2) and TRBJ2-5; D remains ambiguous. The CDR3 consists of 13 residues. Germline CDR1 and CDR2: LGHDT and YNNKEL (reference sequence). V was clipped by 3 bases and J by 8 bases, with 13 bases between them. Written as DNA, the CDR3 is TGTGCCAGCAGCCAGGGCTATGACGGAACCCAGTACTTC. Translation gives CASSQGYDGTQYF.

V is TRBV5-1 and J is TRBJ1-1; possible D gene TRBD1, 6 bases. This CDR3 spans 14 amino acids. The germline V and J ends were trimmed by 7 bases and 1 base, with 14 bases remaining between them. Germline V gene sequence: CDR1 SGHRS, CDR2 YFSETQ. CDR3 loop: CASRWQDRNTEAFF. The CDR3 DNA reads as TGCGCCAGCCGTTGGCAGGACAGGAACACTGAAGCTTTCTTT.

This chain uses TRBV12-3 or TRBV12-4 with TRBJ1-2, with D perhaps matching TRBD1 (5 bases). This CDR3 is built from 13 residues. V lost 5 bases to trimming and J lost 8 bases, with 15 bases between them. This chain's CDR3 is CASSPQGTGGYTF. The CDR3 region has the DNA TGTGCCAGCAGTCCCCAGGGAACGGGCGGCTACACCTTC.

The chain couples TRBV15 to TRBJ2-3; 12 nucleotides agree with TRBD2. V lost 0 bases to trimming and J lost 3 bases; unmatched junction nucleotides: 16. The germline V gene encodes CDR1 LNHNV and CDR2 YYDKDF (reference sequence). The CDR3 extends over 21 amino acids. CDR3 amino acids: CATSRERALGLTSGRTDTQYF. The CDR3 coding sequence is TGTGCCACCAGCAGAGAGAGGGCGTTAGGGTTGACTAGCGGGAGAACAGATACGCAGTATTTT.

The rearrangement joins TRBV6-1 to TRBJ1-4; perhaps TRBD1 as D (6 bases). CDR1 is MNHNS and CDR2 is SASEGT in the germline V gene. Trimming stripped 1 base from V and 10 bases from J, with 10 bases between. The CDR3 extends over 13 amino acids. The CDR3 region is CASSEEQGGKLFF. The DNA of the CDR3 is TGTGCCAGCAGTGAAGAACAGGGCGGAAAACTGTTTTTT.

In its sample, this clone was seen a few times. The CDR3 loop reads CASSLGPGNTIYF. In DNA form, the CDR3 reads TGTGCCAGTAGTCTGGGGCCTGGAAACACCATATATTTT. This chain joins TRBV19 and TRBJ1-3, with a tentative D call TRBD1 (5 bases). V was clipped by 5 bases and J by 2 bases, with 7 bases between them. This CDR3 has 13 residues. Germline CDR1 reads LNHDA; CDR2 reads SQIVND (reference sequence).

The chain links TRBV28 to TRBJ2-7, with 7 bases identical to TRBD1. Germline values: CDR1 MDHEN, CDR2 SYDVKM. CDR3 length: 12 residues. The trim removed 6 bases at V and 5 bases at J, leaving 4 bases unmatched. CDR3 bases: TGTGCCAGCAGACGAGACAGGGACGAGCAGTACTTC. Protein sequence: CASRRDRDEQYF. The full variable domain, with the rest looked up from reference TRBV28 and TRBJ2-7, is DVKVTQSSRYLVKRTGEKVFLECVQDMDHENMFWYRQDPGLGLRLIYFSYDVKMKEKGDIPEGYSVSREKKERFSLILESASTNQTSMYLCASRRDRDEQYFGPGTRLTVT.

J is TRBJ1-2 and V is TRBV28; D not certain. There are 12 residues in the CDR3. From germline, CDR1 is MDHEN and CDR2 SYDVKM. V was trimmed by 1 base and J by 5 bases, leaving 5 bases between them. The CDR3 DNA is TGTGCCAGCAGTTTATCCCTTTATGGCTACACCTTC. Translation gives CASSLSLYGYTF.

This chain links TRBV2 with TRBJ2-7; 8 bases fit TRBD1. Germline trimming cut 7 bases from V and 4 bases from J; bases unmatched to any gene: 6. The V gene's germline CDR1 is SNHLY and CDR2 FYNNEI. The CDR3 extends over 13 amino acids. CDR3: CASKGTGPYEQYF. The CDR3, as DNA: TGTGCCAGCAAGGGGACAGGCCCTTACGAGCAGTACTTC.

V gene TRBV11-2 combines with J gene TRBJ1-1, with no clear D. CDR3 length: 11 residues. Germline CDR1 reads SGHAT; CDR2 reads FQNNGV. V was trimmed by 1 base and J by 11 bases, leaving 8 bases between them. CDR3 loop: CASSLGPEAFF. In nucleotides, the CDR3 is TGTGCCAGCAGCTTAGGCCCGGAGGCTTTCTTT.

The V call is TRBV19, the J call TRBJ2-5, with 9 positions matching TRBD1. Trimming cost V 10 bases and J 7 bases; bases outside gene matches: 10. This CDR3 has 13 amino acids. Germline CDR1 and CDR2: LNHDA and SQIVND (reference sequence). The CDR3 nucleotides read TGTGCCACAGCGCGGGACAGGGCAGGGACCCAGTACTTC. Its protein is CATARDRAGTQYF.

This chain links TRBV27 with TRBJ2-6; D might be TRBD1 (6 bases). From germline, CDR1 is MNHEY and CDR2 SMNVEV (reference sequence). V lost 5 bases, J lost 4 bases, and 15 bases lay in between. The length of the CDR3 is 16 residues. CDR3 coding DNA: TGTGCCAGCAGTACGACAGGCCTAAGGGGGGCCAACGTCCTGACTTTC. Protein: CASSTTGLRGANVLTF.

The chain uses TRBV6-4 and TRBJ2-3; D call uncertain. Germline CDR1 reads MRHNA; CDR2 reads SNTAGT. Trimming removed 0 bases from V and 2 bases from J, with 9 bases in between. This CDR3 is built from 15 residues. CDR3 residues: CASSDSGGPTDTQYF. In nucleotides, the CDR3 is TGTGCCAGCAGTGACTCAGGCGGCCCCACAGATACGCAGTATTTT.

J is TRBJ2-5 and V is TRBV5-6; D may be TRBD1 (6 bases). The V gene's germline CDR1 is SGHDT and CDR2 YYEEEE. The V end lost 4 bases, the J end lost 2 bases, and 12 bases lay between the germline ends. The CDR3 extends over 14 amino acids. CDR3 nucleotides: TGTGCCAGCAGCCCTGACAGGATACAAGAGACCCAGTACTTC. It translates to CASSPDRIQETQYF. The full variable domain, with the rest looked up from reference TRBV5-6 and TRBJ2-5, is DAGVTQSPTHLIKTRGQQVTLRCSPKSGHDTVSWYQQALGQGPQFIFQYYEEEERQRGNFPDRFSGHQFPNYSSELNVNALLLGDSALYLCASSPDRIQETQYFGPGTRLLVL.

The chain has TRBV10-3 and TRBJ2-3; 9 positions agree with TRBD2. Germline loops: CDR1 ENHRY, CDR2 SYGVKD. This CDR3 contains 15 residues. V lost 8 bases and J lost 2; bases outside the gene matches: 8. The CDR3 DNA is TGTGCCATCGGGGCGGGAGGGACTCTCACAGATACGCAGTATTTT. Translation: CAIGAGGTLTDTQYF.

This chain links TRBV5-3 with TRBJ1-2; TRBD1 aligns across 10 bases. TRBV5-3 is identified as an open reading frame with a role that is uncertain. This CDR3 comprises 20 residues. The V gene end was trimmed by 6 bases and the J gene end by 0 bases; junction bases not matched to a gene: 20. The CDR3 reads CARNRRSFGDRGSPNYGYTF. CDR3 DNA: TGTGCCAGAAACCGGCGGAGCTTCGGGGACAGGGGTTCACCTAACTATGGCTACACCTTC.

CDR3 nucleotides: TGTGCCAGCAGTTTTGGGGGGGCGCCGGATAATGAAAAACTGTTTTTT. Translating gives CASSFGGAPDNEKLFF. The chain couples TRBV27 to TRBJ1-4; the D gene is possibly TRBD1 (6 bases). Trimming removed 3 bases at V and 4 bases at J, with 15 bases between. This CDR3 contains 16 residues. Germline values: CDR1 MNHEY, CDR2 SMNVEV (reference sequence).

The CDR3 coding sequence is TGCAGCGTTGTCGGTGTGGCTAATGAAAAACTGTTTTTT. It yields the protein CSVVGVANEKLFF. J is TRBJ1-4 and V is TRBV29-1; D is undetermined. CDR1 SQVTM and CDR2 ANQGSEA come from the germline V gene. The CDR3 extends over 13 amino acids. Trimming left V 4 bases short and J 3 bases short, with 9 bases between.

The gene calls are TRBV28 and TRBJ1-1; D is undetermined. This CDR3 spans 13 amino acids. V lost 2 bases and J 1 base, leaving 5 bases between the germline ends. Germline lookup yields CDR1 MDHEN and CDR2 SYDVKM. CDR3 DNA: TGTGCCAGCAGTTTACGGGGGAACACTGAAGCTTTCTTT. The encoded protein is CASSLRGNTEAFF.

This chain connects TRBV28 to TRBJ1-1, with a possible D match to TRBD1 (5 bases). Germline assignment: CDR1 MDHEN and CDR2 SYDVKM. Trimming left V 8 bases short and J 1 base short, with 8 bases between. The CDR3 is 12 residues long. CDR3 in amino acids: CASRGQNTEAFF. CDR3 nucleotide sequence: TGTGCCAGCCGTGGACAGAACACTGAAGCTTTCTTT.

The V gene is TRBV19, the J gene TRBJ1-4; possibly TRBD1 for D (6 bases). The CDR3 has 13 residues. Germline V CDR1 and CDR2: LNHDA, SQIVND (reference sequence). V lost 9 bases to trimming and J lost 3 bases, with 11 bases between them. The CDR3 region has the DNA TGTGCCAGCCTTGGGGGCGCTAATGAAAAACTGTTTTTT. Protein sequence: CASLGGANEKLFF.